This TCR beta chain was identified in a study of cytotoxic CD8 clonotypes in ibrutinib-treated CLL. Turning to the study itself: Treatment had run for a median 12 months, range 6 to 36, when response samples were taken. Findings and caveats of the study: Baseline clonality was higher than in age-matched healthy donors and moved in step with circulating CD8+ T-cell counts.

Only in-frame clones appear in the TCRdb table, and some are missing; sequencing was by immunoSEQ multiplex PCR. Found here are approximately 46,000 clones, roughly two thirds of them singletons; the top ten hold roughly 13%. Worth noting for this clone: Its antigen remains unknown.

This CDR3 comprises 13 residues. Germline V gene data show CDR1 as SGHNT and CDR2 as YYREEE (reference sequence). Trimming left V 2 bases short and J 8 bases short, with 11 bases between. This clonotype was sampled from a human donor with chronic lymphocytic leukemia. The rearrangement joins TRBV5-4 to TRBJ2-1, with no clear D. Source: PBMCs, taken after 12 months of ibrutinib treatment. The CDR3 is CASSLVGRDEQFF. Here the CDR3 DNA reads TGTGCCAGCAGCTTAGTGGGAAGGGATGAGCAGTTCTTC. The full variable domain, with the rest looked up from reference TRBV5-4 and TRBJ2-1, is ETGVTQSPTHLIKTRGQQVTLRCSSQSGHNTVSWYQQALGQGPQFIFQYYREEENGRGNFPPRFSGLQFPNYSSELNVNALELDDSALYLCASSLVGRDEQFFGPGTRLTVL.